This TCR beta chain was profiled in a study of cytomegalovirus exposure and HLA in healthy donors. Broader study findings: A few V segments could not be told apart, such as TRBV6-2 and TRBV6-3, and were left out. Presence/absence analyses assumed roughly uniform sequencing depth across donors. With high specificity and sensitivity, the classifier reportedly diagnosed cytomegalovirus status.

This CDR3 region has 13 residues. Between the trimmed V and J ends, which lost 5 bases and 3 bases, there was a span of 10 bases. CDR1 LNHDA and CDR2 SQIVND come from the germline V gene (reference sequence). On this clone: The antigen is undetermined.

Researchers ran the PCR with 60 Vbeta and 13 Jbeta primers. Per the original methods: A follow-up analysis tallied tens of millions of unique TCR beta chains, about 10 million shared. Sequenced by immunoSEQ multiplex PCR; TCRdb stores in-frame clones only, minus some. V, J and clone size were drawn from that table, and D and trimming were deduced from the DNA. Its clone listing holds about 96,000 clones. The TCR originated in a woman aged 30 to 39 in good health and CMV-seronegative. Sample: PBMCs. The chain has TRBV19 and TRBJ1-1; D uncertain. The CDR3 sequence: CASSFSEDTEAFF. The CDR3 DNA follows: TGTGCCAGTAGTTTCTCAGAGGACACTGAAGCTTTCTTT.